Shown below are 11 T cell receptor beta chains from a single sample sequenced in a study of blood T cell repertoires in COVID-19. Sequenced by immunoSEQ multiplex PCR; TCRdb stores in-frame clones only, minus some. The top ten hold about 7.7% of the sample, which has roughly 120,000 clones, around 90% seen once. The sample consisted of peripheral blood. The receptor set was obtained from a human donor in a cohort sampled during active COVID-19.

The V gene is TRBV19, the J gene TRBJ1-5; possibly TRBD1 for D (6 bases). The V gene lost 5 bases and the J gene lost 10 bases, with 12 bases spanning the gap. The CDR3 loop spans 12 amino acids. Germline CDR1 and CDR2: LNHDA and SQIVND (reference sequence). The CDR3 protein is CASSSRTAPQHF. The CDR3 DNA reads as TGTGCCAGTAGTTCCCGGACAGCCCCCCAGCATTTT.

V usage is TRBV11-2 and J usage is TRBJ1-2; D ambiguous. V was cut by 0 bases and J by 6 bases, with 5 bases left in between. Looked up from germline, CDR1 is SGHAT and CDR2 is FQNNGV. The CDR3 runs to 12 residues. For the CDR3, the DNA is TGTGCCAGCAGCTTAGATCGGGATGGCTACACCTTC. Protein sequence: CASSLDRDGYTF.

This clone was picked up one time. The chain links TRBV18 to TRBJ1-2; no clear D gene. The germline V gene has CDR1 KGHSH and CDR2 LQKENI. The CDR3 spans 13 residues. Trimming cost V 3 bases and J 5 bases, with 10 bases left between them. CDR3 residues: CASSPLDKYGYTF. In nucleotides, the CDR3 is TGTGCCAGCTCACCGCTCGACAAGTATGGCTACACCTTC.

The rearrangement links TRBV11-2 to TRBJ2-3, with 7 nucleotides matching TRBD2. This CDR3 contains 16 residues. The V gene's germline CDR1 is SGHAT and CDR2 FQNNGV. V was pared by 1 base and J by 0 bases, with 4 bases of the junction left unmatched. The CDR3 here is CASSLGVAGSTDTQYF. CDR3 sequence (DNA): TGTGCCAGCAGCTTAGGTGTAGCGGGTAGCACAGATACGCAGTATTTT.

The chain has TRBV19 and TRBJ2-4; TRBD2 matches 13 bases. V lost 5 bases, J lost 5 bases, and 3 bases stayed unmatched. Germline V gives CDR1 LNHDA, CDR2 SQIVND (reference sequence). The length of the CDR3 is 15 residues. CDR3 protein: CASSGGLAGQNIQYF. CDR3 bases: TGTGCCAGTAGTGGGGGACTAGCGGGACAAAACATTCAGTACTTC. The variable domain in full, with the rest retrieved from reference TRBV19 and TRBJ2-4, is DGGITQSPKYLFRKEGQNVTLSCEQNLNHDAMYWYRQDPGQGLRLIYYSQIVNDFQKGDIAEGYSVSREKKESFPLTVTSAQKNPTAFYLCASSGGLAGQNIQYFGAGTRLSVL.

The chain joins TRBV29-1 to TRBJ2-3; 7 bases fit TRBD2. From germline, CDR1 is SQVTM and CDR2 ANQGSEA. V trimming: 0 bases; J trimming: 0 bases; junction bases outside the gene matches: 6. The CDR3 runs 16 residues. The DNA of the CDR3 is TGCAGCGTTGAAGATCGGATGCGGGAGAGCACAGATACGCAGTATTTT. Amino acids: CSVEDRMRESTDTQYF.

J is TRBJ2-1 and V is TRBV12-5; D gene ambiguous. This CDR3 has 16 residues. In germline, CDR1 is LGHNT, CDR2 FRNRAP. Deletions cut 0 bases from V and 0 bases from J, with 9 bases between. The CDR3 DNA reads as TGTGCTAGTGGTTTGGTAGAAGTGAGCTCCTACAATGAGCAGTTCTTC. Translating it yields CASGLVEVSSYNEQFF.

This chain joins TRBV2 and TRBJ2-3, with D hard to call. The CDR3 consists of 15 residues. V lost 0 bases to trimming and J lost 2 bases, with 9 bases between them. CDR1 is SNHLY, CDR2 FYNNEI, per germline. Here the CDR3 reads CASSEAPSLTDTQYF. CDR3 DNA: TGTGCCAGCAGTGAAGCACCAAGCCTCACAGATACGCAGTATTTT. Full variable domain (outside the CDR3, taken from reference TRBV2 and TRBJ2-3): EPEVTQTPSHQVTQMGQEVILRCVPISNHLYFYWYRQILGQKVEFLVSFYNNEISEKSEIFDDQFSVERPDGSNFTLKIRSTKLEDSAMYFCASSEAPSLTDTQYFGPGTRLTVL.

This clone was detected only once. V is TRBV19 and J is TRBJ1-1; D is unresolved. The CDR3 runs 15 residues. Germline-derived CDR1 and CDR2 are LNHDA and SQIVND (reference sequence). The V end was cut by 0 bases, the J end by 4 bases, with 12 bases between. CDR3 sequence (DNA): TGTGCCAGTAGTATAGACCCGGGAACCGCCACTGAAGCTTTCTTT. Translation: CASSIDPGTATEAFF.

The rearrangement uses TRBV6-2 or TRBV6-3 and TRBJ2-5, with 7 bases matching TRBD1. The CDR3 consists of 14 residues. V gave up 2 bases and J gave up 5 bases; unmatched junction bases: 5. CDR1 is MNHEY, CDR2 SVGEGT, per germline. CDR3 sequence (DNA): TGTGCCAGCAGTTACCGACAGGGCAAGGAGACCCAGTACTTC. Protein product: CASSYRQGKETQYF.

The V call is TRBV5-1, the J call TRBJ2-7, with 9 bases aligning to TRBD2. CDR1 and CDR2 from the germline V gene are SGHRS and YFSETQ. Germline trimming cut 7 bases from V and 1 base from J; bases unmatched to any gene: 9. The CDR3 sequence is 15 residues long. The chain's CDR3 is CASGAGTSTSYEQYF. CDR3 DNA sequence: TGCGCCAGCGGCGCCGGGACTAGCACATCCTACGAGCAGTACTTC.